This T cell receptor beta chain is drawn from a study of cytomegalovirus exposure and HLA in healthy donors. The PCR made use of 60 Vbeta and 13 Jbeta primers. The method was immunoSEQ multiplex PCR; TCRdb's version includes in-frame clones alone and lacks a portion of them. The sample carries 150,000 to 200,000 clones, around 75% recorded once. Trimming removed 3 bases at V and 5 bases at J, with 4 bases between. The germline CDR1 and CDR2 sequences are SGHTA and FQGNSA. The CDR3 spans 11 residues. The chain joins TRBV7-2 to TRBJ2-5; D remains ambiguous. Material for sequencing was PBMCs. The sequence derives from a woman younger than 45 in good health and CMV-seronegative. The CDR3 here is CASSFSETQYF. CDR3 nucleotides: TGTGCCAGCAGCTTTTCGGAGACCCAGTACTTC.